This entry lists 20 T cell receptor beta chains sequenced from one sample in a study of T-cell memory formation after mild COVID-19. Using its own MiXCR run on the 5' RACE reads, TCRdb lists one record per CDR3 protein. The sample lists fewer than 600,000 distinct CDR3 sequences, 20% to 25% seen once, with roughly 9.1% in the top ten. Sequenced: PBMCs or a T cell subset sorted from them (not recorded which). The receptors come from an adult woman who had mild COVID-19 (a few samples of this study predate the infection). Cell type and time point are not known.

CDR3 amino acids: CASSSDGYSKNIQYF. CDR3 DNA: TGTGCCAGCAGCTCGGATGGATACTCCAAAAACATTCAGTACTTC. This chain links TRBV11-2 with TRBJ2-4; D call uncertain. The CDR3 is made up of 15 amino acids. Per germline, CDR1 SGHAT and CDR2 FQNNGV. V shed 4 bases and J shed 2 bases, with 12 bases lying between them.

Concerning this clonotype: Sequence at one end of the junction differs from germline and may be a read error. V gene TRBV20-1 combines with J gene TRBJ2-5; possibly TRBD1 for D (5 bases). The CDR3 covers 15 residues. CDR1 is DFQATT and CDR2 is SNEGSKA in the germline V gene (reference sequence). The CDR3 nucleotides read TGCAGTGCTGGAGAAAGGGGCCCTCGACAAGAGACCCAGTACTTC. Translation gives CSAGERGPRQETQYF.

This clonotype showed up just a few times. V and J are TRBV9 and TRBJ1-3; D is undetermined. Between the trimmed V and J ends, which lost 4 bases and 2 bases, there was a span of 13 bases. Germline CDR1 reads SGDLS; CDR2 reads YYNGEE. The CDR3 is 15 amino acids. The CDR3 DNA is TGTGCCAGCAGCCCCCGGACGGATCCTGGAAACACCATATATTTT. It is translated as CASSPRTDPGNTIYF.

This clonotype was counted only a few times. The gene calls are TRBV6-5 and TRBJ1-5; D remains unclear. Trimming took off 6 bases at V and 0 bases at J, with 12 bases between the two ends. Germline V gene data show CDR1 as MNHEY and CDR2 as SVGAGI. This CDR3 spans 15 amino acids. The DNA of the CDR3 is TGTGCCAGCAGCTACGACGGGGTTAGCAATCAGCCCCAGCATTTT. Encoded protein: CASSYDGVSNQPQHF.

To note about this clonotype: One junction end does not reproduce the germline sequence, and a read error may be involved. This chain uses TRBV18 with TRBJ1-3, with D maybe TRBD1 (5 bases). Germline values: CDR1 KGHSH, CDR2 LQKENI. CDR3 size: 12 residues. Written as DNA, the CDR3 is TGTGCCAGCTCACCCGACAGCCAGGCGAGGAATTTT. It is translated as CASSPDSQARNF.

The chain has TRBV2 and TRBJ2-7; TRBD1 matches 8 bases. Germline V lookup: CDR1 SNHLY, CDR2 FYNNEI. V was pared by 5 bases and J by 4 bases, with 7 bases of the junction left unmatched. This CDR3 comprises 14 residues. CDR3 protein: CASSRTGKGYEQYF. The CDR3, as DNA: TGTGCCAGCAGTCGGACAGGGAAGGGATACGAGCAGTACTTC.

The J gene is TRBJ2-1, the V gene TRBV20-1; 7 bases are shared with TRBD2. Germline V gene data show CDR1 as DFQATT and CDR2 as SNEGSKA (reference sequence). The CDR3 runs 16 residues. Trimming cost V 0 bases and J 8 bases; bases outside gene matches: 13. CDR3 in amino acids: CSARELANPGIDEQFF. The CDR3 bases are TGCAGTGCTAGAGAACTAGCGAATCCGGGGATCGATGAGCAGTTCTTC.

The V gene is TRBV7-6, the J gene TRBJ2-5; TRBD1 matches 10 bases. This CDR3 is 16 amino acids long. V gave up 5 bases and J gave up 5 bases; unmatched junction bases: 11. The germline V gene encodes CDR1 SGHVS and CDR2 FNYEAQ. DNA for the CDR3: TGTGCCAGCAGCAGCCGGGACAGGGGAGGGATGGAGACCCAGTACTTC. Translated, it gives CASSSRDRGGMETQYF.

The table lists this clonotype with a few counts. This chain joins TRBV9 and TRBJ1-1; D is possibly TRBD1 (5 bases). Germline V gene sequence: CDR1 SGDLS, CDR2 YYNGEE. The CDR3 is made up of 15 amino acids. V gave up 0 bases and J gave up 0 bases, with 9 bases separating them. This CDR3 is CASSVGGSLNTEAFF. Written as DNA, the CDR3 is TGTGCCAGCAGCGTAGGGGGCAGCTTGAACACTGAAGCTTTCTTT.

This chain uses TRBV27 with TRBJ1-1, with 7 bases aligning to TRBD1. Germline CDR1 MNHEY, CDR2 SMNVEV (reference sequence). This CDR3 is 15 amino acids long. The ends lost 5 bases at V and 0 bases at J; junction bases unmatched: 6. CDR3 bases: TGTGCCAGCAGTACCGGGACAGAGATGAACACTGAAGCTTTCTTT. It codes for CASSTGTEMNTEAFF.

The V call is TRBV24-1, the J call TRBJ2-5; 9 bases match TRBD1. Germline-derived CDR1 and CDR2 are KGHDR and SFDVKD. The V segment lost 7 bases and the J segment 2 bases; nucleotides outside the gene matches: 4. CDR3 length equals 14 residues. The CDR3 spells CATRGQGPQETQYF. CDR3 nucleotide sequence: TGTGCCACCAGAGGACAGGGGCCTCAAGAGACCCAGTACTTC.

The V and J genes are TRBV10-3 and TRBJ2-2, with 12 bases matching TRBD2. The V segment lost 3 bases and the J segment 5 bases; nucleotides outside the gene matches: 4. The CDR3 runs 16 residues. CDR1 and CDR2 (germline): ENHRY, SYGVKD. CDR3: CAISDLTSGRTGELFF. For the CDR3, the DNA is TGTGCCATCAGTGACCTCACTAGCGGGAGGACCGGGGAGCTGTTTTTT.

The sample holds a few counts of this clonotype. V is TRBV29-1 and J is TRBJ1-1; D unclear. The CDR3 has 12 amino acids. Germline V gives CDR1 SQVTM, CDR2 ANQGSEA. The V and J ends lost 6 bases and 1 base respectively, with 9 bases between them. The DNA for the CDR3 is TGCAGCGTCTTGGACGGGAACACTGAAGCTTTCTTT. It codes for CSVLDGNTEAFF. Using reference TRBV29-1 and TRBJ1-1 for the parts outside the CDR3, the full variable domain is SAVISQKPSRDICQRGTSLTIQCQVDSQVTMMFWYRQQPGQSLTLIATANQGSEATYESGFVIDKFPISRPNLTFSTLTVSNMSPEDSSIYLCSVLDGNTEAFFGQGTRLTVV.

To note about this clonotype: The junction departs from the called germline gene at one end, perhaps through a read error. The V and J genes are TRBV7-7 and TRBJ2-5; D might be TRBD2 (6 bases). CDR1 SSHAT and CDR2 FNYEAQ come from the germline V gene (reference sequence). The CDR3 is 15 amino acids. CDR3 nucleotides: TGTGCTAGCAGCCCGCGGGACGGCCTCCAAGAGACCCAGTACTTC. It encodes CASSPRDGLQETQYF.

V is TRBV2 and J is TRBJ2-7; no firm D call. This CDR3 has 11 amino acids. In germline, CDR1 is SNHLY, CDR2 FYNNEI. V was cut by 7 bases and J by 5 bases, with 9 bases left in between. CDR3 residues: CASTQTHEQYF. CDR3 in DNA: TGTGCCAGCACACAGACTCACGAGCAGTACTTC.

V and J are TRBV3-1 and TRBJ2-3; the D is unclear. CDR1 and CDR2 (germline): LGHDT, YNNKEL (reference sequence). The CDR3 totals 13 residues. Trimming pared 5 bases from V and 7 bases from J, leaving 13 bases between. CDR3 sequence (DNA): TGTGCCAGCAGCGCCCGGGTGGGCTATACGCAGTATTTT. It yields the protein CASSARVGYTQYF.

CDR3 sequence (DNA): TGTGCCAGCAGCTTTACAGGGGCCAATAACTATGGCTACACCTTC. Translated, it gives CASSFTGANNYGYTF. The chain combines TRBV7-2 with TRBJ1-2, with TRBD1 matching over 7 bases. The CDR3 extends over 15 amino acids. The germline V gene encodes CDR1 SGHTA and CDR2 FQGNSA. The junction had 5 bases not matched to a gene; V was cut back by 3 bases and J by 1 base.

This clonotype was seen a few times. The rearrangement uses TRBV10-2 and TRBJ2-6; D call uncertain. V dropped 0 bases and J dropped 2 bases, with 8 bases sitting between them. This CDR3 comprises 16 residues. CDR1 is WSHSY, CDR2 SAAADI, per germline. DNA of the CDR3: TGCGCCAGCAGTGAGTCATGGGCCGCTGGGGCCAACGTCCTGACTTTC. This translates into CASSESWAAGANVLTF.

This clonotype was picked up a small number of times. The chain joins TRBV5-1 to TRBJ1-2, with 7 bases matching TRBD1. Unmatched junction bases numbered 10, after V lost 4 bases and J lost 4 bases. Per germline, CDR1 SGHRS and CDR2 YFSETQ. The CDR3 is 15 amino acids. CDR3 amino acids: CASSLGQAQGYGYTF. DNA for the CDR3: TGCGCCAGCAGCCTAGGACAGGCCCAAGGCTATGGCTACACCTTC. The full variable domain, completed using reference TRBV5-1 and TRBJ1-2, is KAGVTQTPRYLIKTRGQQVTLSCSPISGHRSVSWYQQTPGQGLQFLFEYFSETQRNKGNFPGRFSGRQFSNSRSEMNVSTLELGDSALYLCASSLGQAQGYGYTFGSGTRLTVV.

The sample holds many counts of this clonotype. The chain combines TRBV20-1 with TRBJ2-3, with 9 nucleotides matching TRBD2. V was pared by 2 bases and J by 6 bases, with 9 bases of the junction left unmatched. This CDR3 has 15 amino acids. Germline lookup yields CDR1 DFQATT and CDR2 SNEGSKA (reference sequence). CDR3 in DNA: TGCAGTGCTAGACGGCGGGAGGGCTTTATTGATACGCAGTATTTT. It yields the protein CSARRREGFIDTQYF.